This is a list of T cell receptor beta chains from one sample in a study of T cell responses to AZD1222 COVID-19 vaccine. Only in-frame clones appear in the TCRdb table, and some are missing; sequencing was by immunoSEQ multiplex PCR. The sample has roughly 140,000 clones, approximately 94% seen once. The sample was peripheral blood, taken on day 0 of AZD1222 vaccination. These receptors came from an adult in good health. Each CDR3 is given without its conserved first and last residue.

v_gene: TRBV6-2/TRBV6-3; j_gene: TRBJ1-2; CDR3aa: ASRPLSAGEGYT
v_gene: TRBV3-1/TRBV3-2; j_gene: TRBJ1-4; CDR3aa: ASSQAYNEKLF
v_gene: TRBV28; j_gene: TRBJ1-5; CDR3aa: ASSLSWGGNQPQH
v_gene: TRBV6-5; j_gene: TRBJ1-1; CDR3aa: ASSWGGENTEAF
v_gene: TRBV30; j_gene: TRBJ2-7; CDR3aa: AWRYRGRHYEQY
v_gene: TRBV19; j_gene: TRBJ1-5; CDR3aa: ASRDRGNQPQH
v_gene: TRBV5-1; j_gene: TRBJ2-7; CDR3aa: ASSGGTGPTYEQY
v_gene: TRBV19; j_gene: TRBJ1-4; CDR3aa: ASNQGAREKLF
v_gene: TRBV4-1; j_gene: TRBJ2-7; CDR3aa: ASSQDSGGAGEQY
v_gene: TRBV29-1; j_gene: TRBJ1-2; CDR3aa: SVPQGAHDNYGYT
v_gene: TRBV7-6; j_gene: TRBJ2-1; CDR3aa: ASSSGVGTYNEQF
v_gene: TRBV4-1; j_gene: TRBJ1-2; CDR3aa: ASSQAKTAIYGYT
v_gene: TRBV5-1; j_gene: TRBJ1-3; CDR3aa: ASSLGRGAGNTIY
v_gene: TRBV5-1; j_gene: TRBJ2-7; CDR3aa: ASSLGTSPSSYEQY
v_gene: TRBV4-2; j_gene: TRBJ2-1; CDR3aa: ASSQISGTSGRSYNEQF
v_gene: TRBV7-2; j_gene: TRBJ1-1; CDR3aa: ASSGLTRRVNTEAF
v_gene: TRBV19; j_gene: TRBJ2-7; CDR3aa: ASSNRDSPYEQY
v_gene: TRBV11-2; j_gene: TRBJ1-1; CDR3aa: ASTSRVLNTEAF
v_gene: TRBV7-9; j_gene: TRBJ1-6; CDR3aa: ASGAGSYNSPLH
v_gene: TRBV20-1; j_gene: TRBJ1-2; CDR3aa: SSGTDYGYT
v_gene: TRBV7-2; j_gene: TRBJ1-5; CDR3aa: ASSLVTGGIGPQH
v_gene: TRBV7-2; j_gene: TRBJ2-7; CDR3aa: ASSPRGSHEQY
v_gene: TRBV9; j_gene: TRBJ1-6; CDR3aa: ASSSQTGENSPLH
v_gene: TRBV5-4; j_gene: TRBJ2-5; CDR3aa: ASSPGTSGQETQY
v_gene: TRBV7-6; j_gene: TRBJ2-7; CDR3aa: ASSLVDGGGSSEQY
v_gene: TRBV3-1/TRBV3-2; j_gene: TRBJ1-2; CDR3aa: ASSHQTIYGYT
v_gene: TRBV27; j_gene: TRBJ2-1; CDR3aa: ASSRPGLAVDEQF